The clone carrying this T cell receptor beta chain was detected many times. Its specificity is unknown. The 5'RACE method, run with constant-segment primers, produced TCR alpha and TCR beta cDNA libraries (carrying sample barcodes and UMIs). TCRdb re-called the 5' RACE reads through MiXCR, storing one row per CDR3 protein. The sample records a few hundred thousand distinct CDR3 sequences, around a tenth being singletons. CDR1 is MNHEY, CDR2 SVGEGT, per germline. CDR3 length: 14 amino acids. V gave up 2 bases and J gave up 4 bases, with 11 bases separating them. This record belongs to a study of T-cell memory formation after mild COVID-19. Study-level findings and limits: Some responding clones appeared in pre-infection memory, suggesting cross-reactive memory joined. Contracting CD4+ clones sat mainly in CM and EM; CD8+ in EMRA. Second-wave clones reaching peak frequency on day 37 lacked confirmed SARS-CoV-2 specificity.

The sequence came from a young man who had mild COVID-19 (a few samples of this study predate the infection). Cell type and time point are not known. This sequence joins TRBV6-2 or TRBV6-3 and TRBJ2-5, with unresolved D. Sequencing was done on a sample of PBMCs or a T cell subset sorted from them (not recorded which). The CDR3 sequence is CASSYRATAETQYF. The CDR3, as DNA: TGTGCCAGCAGTTACCGGGCTACCGCAGAGACCCAGTACTTC.